The 15 T cell receptor beta chains given below trace back to one sample, sequenced in a study of T cell responses to AZD1222 COVID-19 vaccine. Repertoires were generated with immunoSEQ multiplex PCR, while TCRdb's copy carries only in-frame clones and drops some. The sample contains 85,000 to 110,000 clones, about 90% of which appear only once. The input for sequencing was peripheral blood, taken on day 0 of AZD1222 vaccination. Receptor source: an adult in good health.

The gene calls are TRBV27 and TRBJ2-7; D perhaps matches TRBD1 (6 bases). V lost 2 bases to trimming and J lost 9 bases, with 14 bases between them. This CDR3 spans 13 amino acids. Germline CDR1 MNHEY, CDR2 SMNVEV (reference sequence). DNA of the CDR3: TGTGCCAGCAGTTTAGGACAGTCTGAAGGGCAGTACTTC. Translating gives CASSLGQSEGQYF.

The CDR3: CASSQDRDRGLYQETQYF. In nucleotides, the CDR3 is TGCGCCAGCAGCCAAGACCGGGACAGGGGGCTATACCAAGAGACCCAGTACTTC. The chain employs TRBV4-3 and TRBJ2-5; 12 nucleotides line up with TRBD1. After removal of 0 bases from V and 0 bases from J, the junction contained 5 bases not matched to a gene. This CDR3 has 18 residues. CDR1 LGHNA and CDR2 YSLEER come from the germline V gene.

The CDR3 DNA is TGTGCCAGCAGCCAATCGGGGACAGGGTGGAACTCTAACTATGGCTACACCTTC. Protein: CASSQSGTGWNSNYGYTF. The chain employs TRBV16 and TRBJ1-2; 9 bases are a match to TRBD1. CDR3 length: 18 residues. With V trimmed by 0 bases and J by 0 bases, 8 bases remained unmatched. Germline V CDR1 and CDR2: KGHSY, FQNENV.

V gene TRBV7-8 combines with J gene TRBJ1-4; TRBD1 might be the D (5 bases). Deletions cut 2 bases from V and 0 bases from J, with 10 bases between. The CDR3 sequence is 16 residues long. Germline-derived CDR1 and CDR2 are SGHVS and FQNEAQ. CDR3 in DNA: TGTGCCAGCAGCTTACGGCAGGGAACAACTAATGAAAAACTGTTTTTT. It yields the protein CASSLRQGTTNEKLFF.

This clone came up once. The chain recombines TRBV5-1 with TRBJ1-4, with D perhaps matching TRBD1 (6 bases). The CDR3 loop spans 13 amino acids. The V and J ends lost 7 bases and 4 bases respectively, with 11 bases between them. Germline lookup yields CDR1 SGHRS and CDR2 YFSETQ. Here the CDR3 reads CASATGSNEKLFF. The DNA of the CDR3 is TGCGCCAGCGCCACAGGGAGTAATGAAAAACTGTTTTTT.

V is TRBV11-2 and J is TRBJ1-1; TRBD1 might be the D (6 bases). There are 14 residues in the CDR3. V was cut by 1 base and J by 1 base, with 7 bases left in between. CDR1 is SGHAT, CDR2 FQNNGV, per germline. CDR3: CASSLGTANTEAFF. The CDR3 DNA sequence: TGTGCCAGCAGCTTAGGGACAGCGAACACTGAAGCTTTCTTT.

The rearrangement uses TRBV6-5 and TRBJ1-1; D unclear. V gave up 6 bases and J gave up 1 base, with 6 bases separating them. The CDR3 extends over 12 amino acids. Germline CDR1 is MNHEY and CDR2 is SVGAGI. This chain's CDR3 is CASRLQNTEAFF. CDR3 DNA sequence: TGTGCCAGCAGACTACAGAACACTGAAGCTTTCTTT.

This clone was recorded only once. This chain links TRBV3-1 (or the pseudogene TRBV3-2) with TRBJ2-3; D gene uncertain. This CDR3 comprises 13 residues. The V gene lost 7 bases and the J gene lost 4 bases, with 12 bases spanning the gap. The germline V gene encodes CDR1 LGHDT and CDR2 YNNKEL (reference sequence). The CDR3 spells CASTPVGADTQYF. CDR3 nucleotides: TGTGCCAGCACCCCAGTTGGGGCAGATACGCAGTATTTT.

This clone was found once. The chain combines TRBV11-2 with TRBJ1-4; D perhaps matches TRBD1 (5 bases). The CDR3 contains 13 residues. The V end lost 7 bases, the J end lost 8 bases, and 14 bases lay between the germline ends. Germline-derived CDR1 and CDR2 are SGHAT and FQNNGV. CDR3 coding DNA: TGTGCCAGCACCCTTGGGGACGCGGAAAAACTGTTTTTT. Its translation is CASTLGDAEKLFF.

The chain joins TRBV5-6 to TRBJ2-5; no firm D call. V shed 4 bases and J shed 4 bases, with 11 bases lying between them. The CDR3 covers 13 residues. Germline assignment: CDR1 SGHDT and CDR2 YYEEEE. CDR3 sequence (DNA): TGTGCCAGCAGCCCCGGTTGGGTAGAGACCCAGTACTTC. Amino acids: CASSPGWVETQYF.

The V call is TRBV27, the J call TRBJ1-1; D uncertain. Germline lookup yields CDR1 MNHEY and CDR2 SMNVEV (reference sequence). With 1 base removed from V and 3 bases from J, the gap between germline ends came to 6 bases. CDR3 length: 13 amino acids. The CDR3 coding sequence is TGTGCCAGCAGTTTATTTCGGGACACTGAAGCTTTCTTT. It translates to CASSLFRDTEAFF.

CDR3 sequence: CASSEGKNIQYF. CDR3 nucleotides: TGTGCCAGCAGTGAGGGTAAAAACATTCAGTACTTC. The rearrangement uses TRBV2 and TRBJ2-4; D is unclear. The CDR3 covers 12 residues. Germline CDR1 SNHLY, CDR2 FYNNEI. V was pared by 3 bases and J by 4 bases, with 4 bases between. Together with reference TRBV2 and TRBJ2-4, the CDR3 gives the full variable domain: EPEVTQTPSHQVTQMGQEVILRCVPISNHLYFYWYRQILGQKVEFLVSFYNNEISEKSEIFDDQFSVERPDGSNFTLKIRSTKLEDSAMYFCASSEGKNIQYFGAGTRLSVL.

The rearrangement joins TRBV4-2 to TRBJ2-6; a weak D match, TRBD1 (6 bases). Germline V gene sequence: CDR1 LGHNA, CDR2 YNFKEQ. The CDR3 runs to 18 residues. Trimming shortened V by 0 bases and J by 4 bases, and 16 bases separated the two germline ends. In nucleotides, the CDR3 is TGTGCCAGCAGCCAAGAGTACAGGGCGCGAACCGGGGCCAACGTCCTGACTTTC. Translation gives CASSQEYRARTGANVLTF.

The chain joins TRBV11-2 to TRBJ2-1; D unclear. The germline V gene encodes CDR1 SGHAT and CDR2 FQNNGV. V was clipped by 6 bases and J by 0 bases, with 9 bases between them. The CDR3 runs 14 residues. This chain's CDR3 is CASSSQSSYNEQFF. For the CDR3, the DNA is TGTGCCAGCAGTTCGCAGAGCTCCTACAATGAGCAGTTCTTC. The variable domain in full, completed from reference TRBV11-2 and TRBJ2-1, reads EAGVAQSPRYKIIEKRQSVAFWCNPISGHATLYWYQQILGQGPKLLIQFQNNGVVDDSQLPKDRFSAERLKGVDSTLKIQPAKLEDSAVYLCASSSQSSYNEQFFGPGTRLTVL.

V gene TRBV5-1 combines with J gene TRBJ2-2, with 8 bases that match TRBD1. This CDR3 is built from 16 residues. Germline V gene data show CDR1 as SGHRS and CDR2 as YFSETQ. V lost 3 bases and J lost 6; bases outside the gene matches: 10. The DNA of the CDR3 is TGCGCCAGCAGCTCAGGACAGGGCGGTTTAGCCGGGGAGCTGTTTTTT. This sequence encodes CASSSGQGGLAGELFF.